This T cell receptor beta chain comes out of a study of T cells in Graves' hyperthyroidism and ophthalmopathy. Study conclusions and caveats: Separating ophthalmopathy from stable hyperthyroidism was achieved by a 13 V-J model. Median prediction lead before ophthalmopathy onset was about 6.3 months with the model.

RNA transcripts were the template for amplifying TCR beta CDR3 regions. In the first-round RT-PCR of the TCR CDR3, the HTBI primer set was used. TCRdb used MiXCR to reprocess the multiplex PCR reads, holding one entry per CDR3 protein. The profile shows roughly 250,000 distinct CDR3 sequences, 20% to 25% of them singletons. Trimming removed 3 bases from V and 0 bases from J, with 7 bases in between. The germline V gene encodes CDR1 SGHRS and CDR2 YFSETQ. This CDR3 has 13 residues. Patients showing uncontrolled infection, other autoimmune disease, pregnancy or lactation were ineligible. As regards this clonotype: What it recognizes is unknown.

The rearrangement uses TRBV5-1 and TRBJ2-7; D is ambiguous. The sequence was obtained from a man aged 25-40 years with Graves' ophthalmopathy. Input material: blood. The CDR3 DNA follows: TGCGCCAGCAGCTGGGGAATCTCCTACGAGCAGTACTTC. Translating it yields CASSWGISYEQYF.